This T cell receptor beta chain is from a study of tumor-infiltrating lymphocytes in primary liver carcinoma. Study as a whole: Lesions, classed as T1-T3 N0M0, spanned roughly 4.2 to 11 cm across. Study-wide findings and caveats: Reduced overlap was seen in tumor-adjacent and tumor-blood pairs versus tumor region pairs. Tumors had a top-250-clone fraction that was significantly higher than blood (p = 0.039).

Out of unsorted whole blood came the blood RNA, and germline DNA was extracted as well. Starting material of about 480 ng total RNA yielded TCR beta cDNA via a constant-region primer. Sequencing libraries for TCR beta derived from three nested multiplex PCR rounds that used slightly modified ARM-PCR. Use of TRBV1-TRBV30 forward primers with a C-beta reverse primer characterized the first two PCR rounds, which lasted around 11 cycles each. TCRdb re-called the multiplex PCR reads with MiXCR, one entry per CDR3 protein. This table has about 180,000 distinct CDR3 sequences, 50% to 75% appearing once. A remark on this clonotype: No antigen is known for it. A much larger clone lies a single base off, so this may be a read error.

This CDR3 region has 13 residues. CDR1 is SGHAT, CDR2 FQNNGV, per germline. The sample consisted of peripheral blood. The chain uses TRBV11-2 and TRBJ2-1; D is ambiguous. The receptor's source is a man aged 40-55 years with primary liver carcinoma and hepatitis B virus infection. CDR3 in amino acids: CASGLDRGNEQFF. The CDR3 nucleotides are TGTGCCAGCGGCTTAGATCGCGGCAATGAGCAGTTCTTC.